The T cell receptor (beta chain) described here comes from a study of cytomegalovirus exposure and HLA in healthy donors. Regarding the study as a whole: Roughly even sequencing depth across donors was the assumption behind the presence/absence analyses.

The PCR ran on 60 Vbeta and 13 Jbeta primers. The method was immunoSEQ multiplex PCR; TCRdb's version includes in-frame clones alone and lacks a portion of them. The sample has about 130,000 clones, approximately 75% seen once. A note on this clone: What it binds is unknown.

V was pared by 8 bases and J by 4 bases, with 8 bases of the junction left unmatched. Germline lookup yields CDR1 MNHEY and CDR2 SMNVEV (reference sequence). The CDR3 runs to 13 residues. The sequence came from a man aged 25 to 45 in good health and CMV-seronegative. Sequenced sample: PBMCs. The genes are TRBV27 and TRBJ2-7; 7 nucleotides line up with TRBD2. CDR3 coding DNA: TGTGCCAGCTGCTCCGGGGAGGGTTACGAGCAGTACTTC. It is translated as CASCSGEGYEQYF.